The 20 T cell receptor beta chains below were found in one sample sequenced in a study of blood T cell repertoires in COVID-19. Using immunoSEQ multiplex PCR, the repertoire was profiled, and TCRdb retains in-frame clones only, with some absent. The sample gives roughly 120,000 clones, around 87% of which show up once; over 7% is in the top ten. Sequenced material: peripheral blood. The origin of the receptors is a human donor in a cohort sampled during active COVID-19.

The V and J genes are TRBV29-1 and TRBJ2-3; 8 bases fit TRBD1. The CDR3 runs to 14 residues. With V trimmed by 4 bases and J by 3 bases, 6 bases remained unmatched. Germline V CDR1 and CDR2: SQVTM, ANQGSEA. The CDR3 bases are TGCAGCGTTGTAGGACAGGGAGGAACAGATACGCAGTATTTT. Protein product: CSVVGQGGTDTQYF.

V usage is TRBV9 and J usage is TRBJ2-5, with D possibly matching TRBD2 (5 bases). Trimming took 4 bases from V and 5 from J, leaving 18 bases between them. The CDR3 spans 15 residues. Germline lookup yields CDR1 SGDLS and CDR2 YYNGEE. In DNA form, the CDR3 reads TGTGCCAGCAGCCCCAGAGCGGCCGGCGATGAGACCCAGTACTTC. It codes for CASSPRAAGDETQYF.

This clone was counted a single time. Other DNA variants within this sample encode the same CDR3. The chain couples TRBV28 to TRBJ1-5, with a tentative D call TRBD1 (6 bases). V dropped 6 bases and J dropped 4 bases, with 13 bases sitting between them. This CDR3 comprises 14 residues. Per germline, CDR1 MDHEN and CDR2 SYDVKM. CDR3 amino acids: CASSPGQFNQPQHF. CDR3 in DNA: TGTGCCAGCAGCCCTGGACAGTTTAATCAGCCCCAGCATTTT. Full variable domain (outside the CDR3, taken from reference TRBV28 and TRBJ1-5): DVKVTQSSRYLVKRTGEKVFLECVQDMDHENMFWYRQDPGLGLRLIYFSYDVKMKEKGDIPEGYSVSREKKERFSLILESASTNQTSMYLCASSPGQFNQPQHFGDGTRLSIL.

This rearrangement joins TRBV5-1 to TRBJ1-4, with D unclear. The V gene lost 0 bases and the J gene lost 4 bases, with 7 bases spanning the gap. The germline gives CDR1 SGHRS, CDR2 YFSETQ. CDR3 length: 14 residues. CDR3: CASSLDRSNEKLFF. CDR3 coding DNA: TGCGCCAGCAGCTTGGATAGGAGTAATGAAAAACTGTTTTTT. The variable domain in full, with the rest retrieved from reference TRBV5-1 and TRBJ1-4, is KAGVTQTPRYLIKTRGQQVTLSCSPISGHRSVSWYQQTPGQGLQFLFEYFSETQRNKGNFPGRFSGRQFSNSRSEMNVSTLELGDSALYLCASSLDRSNEKLFFGSGTQLSVL.

The rearrangement links TRBV19 to TRBJ2-2; D gene ambiguous. Germline V gene lookup returns CDR1 LNHDA and CDR2 SQIVND (reference sequence). Trimming pared 4 bases from V and 4 bases from J, leaving 10 bases between. The CDR3 is 14 residues long. CDR3 sequence: CASSSSVLTGELFF. The DNA for the CDR3 is TGTGCCAGTAGTAGTAGTGTGCTCACCGGGGAGCTGTTTTTT. Full variable domain (outside the CDR3, taken from reference TRBV19 and TRBJ2-2): DGGITQSPKYLFRKEGQNVTLSCEQNLNHDAMYWYRQDPGQGLRLIYYSQIVNDFQKGDIAEGYSVSREKKESFPLTVTSAQKNPTAFYLCASSSSVLTGELFFGEGSRLTVL.

This chain uses TRBV11-1 with TRBJ1-1, with D possibly being TRBD1 (5 bases). The CDR3 loop spans 12 amino acids. V was clipped by 1 base and J by 11 bases, with 11 bases between them. Looked up from germline, CDR1 is SGHAT and CDR2 is FQDESV (reference sequence). This CDR3 reads CASSLEGRRAFF. CDR3 in DNA: TGTGCCAGCAGCTTAGAGGGGCGTCGGGCTTTCTTT.

V is TRBV7-2 and J is TRBJ1-5, with D possibly TRBD1 on 5 matching bases. Germline loops: CDR1 SGHTA, CDR2 FQGNSA. Trimming left V 8 bases short and J 7 bases short, with 15 bases between. The CDR3 contains 13 residues. This CDR3 is CASQEGPDQPQHF. The CDR3 coding sequence is TGTGCCAGCCAGGAGGGACCCGACCAGCCCCAGCATTTT.

This clone turned up a few times. The chain combines TRBV19 with TRBJ1-3; the D is unclear. V was trimmed by 0 bases and J by 4 bases, leaving 10 bases between them. CDR1 and CDR2 (germline): LNHDA, SQIVND (reference sequence). The CDR3 is made up of 15 amino acids. This CDR3 reads CASSIEDRGGNTIYF. In nucleotides, the CDR3 is TGTGCCAGTAGTATAGAAGATCGGGGAGGAAACACCATATATTTT.

The chain employs TRBV5-1 and TRBJ2-3, with TRBD1 matching 8 bases. This CDR3 has 15 amino acids. Germline trimming cut 4 bases from V and 4 bases from J; bases unmatched to any gene: 8. Germline-derived CDR1 and CDR2 are SGHRS and YFSETQ. The DNA for the CDR3 is TGCGCCAGCAGCCCGGGCGGACAGGGCCCAGATACGCAGTATTTT. This codes for CASSPGGQGPDTQYF.

This CDR3 is CASSTRDGGQETQYF. CDR3 in DNA: TGTGCCAGCAGTACCCGGGACGGGGGTCAAGAGACCCAGTACTTC. This chain uses TRBV6-6 with TRBJ2-5, with D possibly TRBD2 on 6 matching bases. This CDR3 region has 15 residues. Trimming took off 5 bases at V and 2 bases at J, with 15 bases between the two ends. In germline, CDR1 is MNHNY, CDR2 SVGAGI (reference sequence).

The chain couples TRBV6-1 to TRBJ1-5; D is ambiguous. Trimming took off 2 bases at V and 3 bases at J, with 14 bases between the two ends. CDR1 is MNHNS, CDR2 SASEGT, per germline. CDR3 length: 16 residues. The CDR3: CASSESWHPSNQPQHF. For the CDR3, the DNA is TGTGCCAGCAGTGAATCTTGGCATCCCTCCAATCAGCCCCAGCATTTT.

The sample holds a few counts of this clone. This chain connects TRBV9 to TRBJ2-5; 11 bases are shared with TRBD2. V trimming: 4 bases; J trimming: 4 bases; junction bases outside the gene matches: 15. The CDR3 has 18 amino acids. Germline assignment: CDR1 SGDLS and CDR2 YYNGEE. CDR3 loop: CASSRTSGRGGLGETQYF. The CDR3 DNA reads as TGTGCCAGCAGCCGGACTAGCGGGCGGGGCGGACTTGGAGAGACCCAGTACTTC.

This clone has just one count. The V call is TRBV5-1, the J call TRBJ1-4, with D unclear. The length of the CDR3 is 13 residues. Germline-derived CDR1 and CDR2 are SGHRS and YFSETQ. The germline V and J ends were trimmed by 7 bases and 6 bases, with 13 bases remaining between them. The CDR3 DNA reads TGCGCCAGCCGGGTCGGTATGGATGAAAAACTGTTTTTT. Protein: CASRVGMDEKLFF.

J is TRBJ2-5 and V is TRBV9; TRBD1 agrees at 8 bases. This CDR3 has 13 residues. J was trimmed by 5 bases and V by 3 bases; bases with no gene match: 3. CDR1 SGDLS and CDR2 YYNGEE come from the germline V gene. The CDR3 here is CASSGTGLETQYF. The CDR3 nucleotides read TGTGCCAGCAGCGGGACAGGGCTGGAGACCCAGTACTTC. Variable domain in full (rest from reference TRBV9 and TRBJ2-5): DSGVTQTPKHLITATGQRVTLRCSPRSGDLSVYWYQQSLDQGLQFLIQYYNGEERAKGNILERFSAQQFPDLHSELNLSSLELGDSALYFCASSGTGLETQYFGPGTRLLVL.

About this clone itself: An end of the junction does not agree with germline; a read error may underlie this. In DNA, the CDR3 is TGTGCCGCCAGGGCGGGGGGGAACTCCGGGGAGCTGTTTTTT. This gives the protein CAARAGGNSGELFF. V gene TRBV6-5 combines with J gene TRBJ2-2; TRBD2 matches at 9 bases. The CDR3 runs 14 residues. Looked up from germline, CDR1 is MNHEY and CDR2 is SVGAGI.

The chain is built from TRBV28 and TRBJ1-5, with D possibly matching TRBD1 (5 bases). The V end was cut by 5 bases, the J end by 4 bases, with 18 bases between. Germline loops: CDR1 MDHEN, CDR2 SYDVKM. The length of the CDR3 is 16 residues. The CDR3 is CASSPMAGSGNQPQHF. The CDR3 DNA reads as TGTGCCAGCAGTCCAATGGCAGGGTCTGGAAATCAGCCCCAGCATTTT.

The chain carries TRBV19 and TRBJ1-2, with TRBD1 identical over 7 bases. Germline lookup yields CDR1 LNHDA and CDR2 SQIVND (reference sequence). CDR3 length: 15 amino acids. The V gene end was trimmed by 6 bases and the J gene end by 5 bases; junction bases not matched to a gene: 12. Written as DNA, the CDR3 is TGTGCCAGTAGCCGCCAGGGGGGCGTAGGATATGGCTACACCTTC. It codes for CASSRQGGVGYGYTF. The full variable domain, with the rest looked up from reference TRBV19 and TRBJ1-2, is DGGITQSPKYLFRKEGQNVTLSCEQNLNHDAMYWYRQDPGQGLRLIYYSQIVNDFQKGDIAEGYSVSREKKESFPLTVTSAQKNPTAFYLCASSRQGGVGYGYTFGSGTRLTVV.

The chain combines TRBV5-1 with TRBJ2-3; 9 bases line up with TRBD2. The CDR3 has 18 amino acids. Germline V gene sequence: CDR1 SGHRS, CDR2 YFSETQ. V dropped 0 bases and J dropped 3; count of bases not matched to a gene: 11. CDR3 residues: CASSLAGGGAGGTDTQYF. CDR3 bases: TGCGCCAGCAGCTTGGCGGGCGGGGGGGCCGGAGGGACAGATACGCAGTATTTT.

V gene TRBV19 combines with J gene TRBJ2-1; 11 positions agree with TRBD2. CDR1 LNHDA and CDR2 SQIVND come from the germline V gene (reference sequence). Trimming cost V 8 bases and J 4 bases; bases outside gene matches: 4. CDR3 length: 14 amino acids. The CDR3 sequence is CASRTSGLYNEQFF. CDR3 in DNA: TGTGCCAGTCGGACTAGCGGGCTATACAATGAGCAGTTCTTC.

This chain connects TRBV29-1 to TRBJ2-4, with a weak D call TRBD2 (5 bases). Germline V gene sequence: CDR1 SQVTM, CDR2 ANQGSEA. This CDR3 is 12 amino acids long. V shed 4 bases and J shed 8 bases, with 12 bases lying between them. CDR3 nucleotide sequence: TGCAGCGTTGTCCTAACCGGGGACATTCAGTACTTC. Translation gives CSVVLTGDIQYF.